Listed below are T cell receptor beta chains from one sample, sequenced in a study of regulatory T cells in long-lasting Graves disease. TCRdb passed the multiplex PCR reads through MiXCR, listing each CDR3 protein once. Of around 500,000 distinct CDR3 sequences in the sample, roughly 20% were seen once. The material was peripheral blood mononuclear cells (PBMCs), obtained when the disease was refractory, from a patient treated with antithyroid drugs. The receptor set was obtained from a female donor with Graves disease. The CDR3 runs from the conserved cysteine through the conserved F or W. Fields, in order: CDR3 protein, CDR3 DNA, D gene, V gene, clone size, J gene. A D gene is named only where the DNA matches it firmly. Clone size, where shown, is once, few, many, or a class for clones that have expanded.

CDR3 protein: CASSPAMEEQYF
CDR3 DNA: TGTGCCAGCAGCCCGGCCATGGAGGAGCAGTACTTC
D gene: NA
V gene: TRBV7-8
clone size: many
J gene: TRBJ2-7

CDR3 protein: CASSPTLAASYEQYF
CDR3 DNA: TGTGCCAGCAGCCCTACCTTGGCGGCCTCCTACGAGCAGTACTTC
D gene: NA
V gene: TRBV28
clone size: many
J gene: TRBJ2-7

CDR3 protein: CASSFIRRGPQHF
CDR3 DNA: TGTGCCAGCAGTTTTATTAGGAGGGGGCCCCAGCATTTT
D gene: NA
V gene: TRBV28
clone size: NA
J gene: TRBJ1-5

CDR3 protein: CAGSSGITSTDTQYF
CDR3 DNA: TGTGCCGGCTCTTCGGGAATTACTAGCACAGATACGCAGTATTTT
D gene: NA
V gene: TRBV30
clone size: NA
J gene: TRBJ2-3

CDR3 protein: CASSEGGPGNIQYF
CDR3 DNA: TGTGCCAGCAGTGAAGGGGGGCCGGGAAACATTCAGTACTTC
D gene: NA
V gene: TRBV6-1
clone size: NA
J gene: TRBJ2-4

CDR3 protein: CSAPIMSPMNTEAFF
CDR3 DNA: TGCAGTGCTCCCATCATGAGTCCCATGAACACTGAAGCTTTCTTT
D gene: NA
V gene: TRBV20-1
clone size: few
J gene: TRBJ1-1

CDR3 protein: CASSVRQGLLAGELFF
CDR3 DNA: TGTGCCAGCAGCGTAAGACAGGGGCTCTTGGCCGGGGAGCTGTTTTTT
D gene: TRBD1
V gene: TRBV7-8
clone size: NA
J gene: TRBJ2-2

CDR3 protein: CSAREVAPGELFF
CDR3 DNA: TGCAGTGCTAGAGAAGTAGCTCCCGGGGAGCTGTTTTTT
D gene: NA
V gene: TRBV20-1
clone size: NA
J gene: TRBJ2-2

CDR3 protein: CASTSRWGNTEAFF
CDR3 DNA: TGTGCCAGCACCTCTAGGTGGGGGAACACTGAAGCTTTCTTT
D gene: NA
V gene: TRBV5-8
clone size: NA
J gene: TRBJ1-1

CDR3 protein: CASSQSWGEQYF
CDR3 DNA: TGTGCCAGCAGTCAATCCTGGGGCGAGCAGTACTTC
D gene: NA
V gene: TRBV6-1
clone size: NA
J gene: TRBJ2-7

CDR3 protein: CASSLVWGAGEQYF
CDR3 DNA: TGTGCCAGCAGCTTAGTGTGGGGGGCGGGGGAGCAGTACTTC
D gene: NA
V gene: TRBV7-9
clone size: NA
J gene: TRBJ2-7

CDR3 protein: CSVEGPREFGTEAFF
CDR3 DNA: TGCAGCGTTGAAGGTCCGAGGGAATTTGGCACTGAAGCTTTCTTT
D gene: NA
V gene: TRBV29-1
clone size: NA
J gene: TRBJ1-1

CDR3 protein: CSVGKGDLGYTF
CDR3 DNA: TGCAGCGTTGGGAAGGGGGACTTGGGCTACACCTTC
D gene: NA
V gene: TRBV29-1
clone size: few
J gene: TRBJ1-2

CDR3 protein: CASSRRLAEALQYF
CDR3 DNA: TGTGCCAGCAGTCGAAGACTAGCGGAAGCTCTTCAGTACTTC
D gene: TRBD2
V gene: TRBV6-1
clone size: few
J gene: TRBJ2-4

CDR3 protein: CASSRDREGDYGYTF
CDR3 DNA: TGCGCCAGCTCCCGCGACAGGGAAGGGGACTATGGCTACACCTTC
D gene: TRBD1
V gene: TRBV5-1
clone size: many
J gene: TRBJ1-2

CDR3 protein: CASSYRRDRGSPAFF
CDR3 DNA: TGTGCCAGCAGTTATAGGCGAGACAGGGGTTCCCCAGCATTCTTT
D gene: TRBD1
V gene: TRBV6-2/TRBV6-3
clone size: NA
J gene: TRBJ1-1

CDR3 protein: CSVSTGAGELFF
CDR3 DNA: TGCAGCGTTAGTACGGGTGCCGGGGAGCTGTTTTTT
D gene: NA
V gene: TRBV29-1
clone size: NA
J gene: TRBJ2-2

CDR3 protein: CAWSEKNSRRHEQYF
CDR3 DNA: TGTGCCTGGAGTGAGAAGAACTCCCGACGGCACGAGCAGTACTTC
D gene: NA
V gene: TRBV30
clone size: few
J gene: TRBJ2-7

CDR3 protein: CSARGTDRWDSPLHF
CDR3 DNA: TGCAGTGCTAGGGGGACCGACAGGTGGGATTCACCCCTCCACTTT
D gene: NA
V gene: TRBV20-1
clone size: many
J gene: TRBJ1-6

CDR3 protein: CASSSDPTDTTLYNEQFF
CDR3 DNA: TGTGCCAGCAGTTCCGACCCGACTGATACAACCCTATACAATGAGCAGTTCTTC
D gene: NA
V gene: TRBV28
clone size: few
J gene: TRBJ2-1

CDR3 protein: CASSPSTGGFDEQFF
CDR3 DNA: TGTGCCAGCAGTCCCTCAACGGGAGGGTTCGATGAGCAGTTCTTC
D gene: TRBD2
V gene: TRBV28
clone size: NA
J gene: TRBJ2-1

CDR3 protein: CAWSDRDFETQYF
CDR3 DNA: TGTGCCTGGAGTGACCGGGACTTTGAGACCCAGTACTTC
D gene: NA
V gene: TRBV30
clone size: many
J gene: TRBJ2-5

CDR3 protein: CASSLTPGQNTEAFF
CDR3 DNA: TGTGCCAGCAGCTTAACGCCGGGACAGAACACTGAAGCTTTCTTT
D gene: NA
V gene: TRBV7-3
clone size: few
J gene: TRBJ1-1

CDR3 protein: CASSPRDSRAYEQYF
CDR3 DNA: TGTGCCAGCAGTCCCAGGGACAGCCGCGCCTACGAGCAGTACTTC
D gene: TRBD1
V gene: TRBV6-1
clone size: many
J gene: TRBJ2-7

CDR3 protein: CASSFGGGGTGELFF
CDR3 DNA: TGTGCCAGCAGTTTTGGAGGGGGAGGCACCGGGGAGCTGTTTTTT
D gene: NA
V gene: TRBV28
clone size: many
J gene: TRBJ2-2

CDR3 protein: CASSPPTVSYEQYF
CDR3 DNA: TGTGCCAGCAGTCCTCCGACAGTCTCCTACGAGCAGTACTTC
D gene: NA
V gene: TRBV28
clone size: many
J gene: TRBJ2-7

CDR3 protein: CASSFGQDEKLFF
CDR3 DNA: TGTGCCAGCAGCTTTGGACAGGACGAAAAACTGTTTTTT
D gene: TRBD1
V gene: TRBV7-2
clone size: few
J gene: TRBJ1-4

CDR3 protein: CASNGPGTEYGYTF
CDR3 DNA: TGTGCCAGCAACGGCCCCGGGACGGAATATGGCTACACCTTC
D gene: NA
V gene: TRBV9
clone size: NA
J gene: TRBJ1-2

CDR3 protein: CASSLGDSSNYGYTF
CDR3 DNA: TGCGCCAGCAGCTTGGGGGACAGTTCTAACTATGGCTACACCTTC
D gene: TRBD1
V gene: TRBV5-1
clone size: many
J gene: TRBJ1-2

CDR3 protein: CASSHGPGNEQYF
CDR3 DNA: TGTGCCAGCAGTCACGGGCCAGGGAACGAGCAGTACTTC
D gene: NA
V gene: TRBV28
clone size: many
J gene: TRBJ2-7